This TCR beta chain stems from a study of blood T cells in healthy people across ages. A second PCR of 7 to 11 cycles used a sample-barcoded 5' primer and a J-beta primer mix. TCRdb itself ran the 5' RACE reads through MiXCR, one entry per CDR3 protein. The profile shows about 810,000 distinct CDR3 sequences, around 36% of them singletons. V lost 2 bases and J lost 6, with 16 bases in between. The CDR3 is 14 residues long. Germline values: CDR1 SQVTM, CDR2 ANQGSEA. The sample taken for sequencing was blood. The chain links TRBV29-1 to TRBJ1-1; D is undetermined. This TCR was recovered from a man younger than 35 in good health. CDR3 protein: CSVESGSRLAEAFF. In DNA, the CDR3 is TGCAGCGTTGAAAGCGGGAGCAGGTTGGCTGAAGCTTTCTTT. The whole variable domain, filled in from reference TRBV29-1 and TRBJ1-1, reads SAVISQKPSRDICQRGTSLTIQCQVDSQVTMMFWYRQQPGQSLTLIATANQGSEATYESGFVIDKFPISRPNLTFSTLTVSNMSPEDSSIYLCSVESGSRLAEAFFGQGTRLTVV.